One and the same sample provided the 8 T cell receptor beta chains below, sequenced in a study of OX40 agonist ivuxolimab in advanced cancers. Produced via immunoSEQ multiplex PCR; TCRdb's table is partial and in-frame only. The sample holds over 80,000 clones, around 85% seen once. The specimen was CD4+ or CD8+ T cells sorted from blood, collected in a trial of the OX40 agonist ivuxolimab. The receptors derive from an adult with an advanced solid tumor such as melanoma, head and neck, liver or kidney cancer.

This chain joins TRBV2 and TRBJ2-7; D is unclear. Trimming took off 5 bases at V and 3 bases at J, with 5 bases between the two ends. This CDR3 has 11 amino acids. Per germline, CDR1 SNHLY and CDR2 FYNNEI. The CDR3 loop is CASSSFYEQYF. CDR3 coding DNA: TGTGCCAGCAGTTCCTTCTACGAGCAGTACTTC.

This chain links TRBV4-1 with TRBJ1-5, with 7 positions matching TRBD1. V lost 2 bases to trimming and J lost 6 bases; unmatched junction nucleotides: 7. Germline loops: CDR1 MGHRA, CDR2 YSYEKL. This CDR3 contains 15 residues. CDR3 sequence reads: CASSQSTGMSQPQHF. CDR3 DNA: TGCGCCAGCAGCCAATCGACAGGGATGAGTCAGCCCCAGCATTTT.

V gene TRBV2 combines with J gene TRBJ1-2; D unresolved. The CDR3 sequence is 12 residues long. The V end was cut by 6 bases, the J end by 1 base, with 6 bases between. Germline CDR1 and CDR2: SNHLY and FYNNEI. In nucleotides, the CDR3 is TGTGCCAGCAGCTTAAATAACTATGGCTACACCTTC. Translated: CASSLNNYGYTF.

The chain combines TRBV11-2 with TRBJ1-1; the D gene is possibly TRBD1 (5 bases). Trimming left V 0 bases short and J 4 bases short, with 12 bases between. Germline V gives CDR1 SGHAT, CDR2 FQNNGV. The length of the CDR3 is 15 residues. The CDR3 region is CASSLESRAGTEAFF. CDR3 bases: TGTGCCAGCAGCTTAGAATCCAGGGCGGGCACTGAAGCTTTCTTT.

This chain links TRBV6-9 with TRBJ2-7; a weak D match, TRBD2 (5 bases). This CDR3 is 19 amino acids long. CDR1 MNHGY and CDR2 SVAAGI come from the germline V gene. CDR3 amino acids: CASSSALCRTTLAIVKNDV. CDR3 bases: TGTGCCAGCAGTTCAGCCCTCTGCAGGACGACGCTAGCAATCGTTAAAAATGACGTC.

This chain uses TRBV2 with TRBJ2-4, with 8 bases aligning to TRBD1. Germline CDR1 SNHLY, CDR2 FYNNEI. After removal of 8 bases from V and 6 bases from J, the junction contained 9 bases not matched to a gene. The CDR3 covers 14 residues. CDR3 DNA sequence: TGTGCCAGCTTCTCCCGGACAGGGTTAAACATTCAGTACTTC. Its translation: CASFSRTGLNIQYF. The full variable domain, completed using reference TRBV2 and TRBJ2-4, is EPEVTQTPSHQVTQMGQEVILRCVPISNHLYFYWYRQILGQKVEFLVSFYNNEISEKSEIFDDQFSVERPDGSNFTLKIRSTKLEDSAMYFCASFSRTGLNIQYFGAGTRLSVL.

This chain uses TRBV7-9 with TRBJ2-7, with no clear D. CDR3 size: 14 residues. V gave up 5 bases and J gave up 5 bases, with 16 bases separating them. Germline V CDR1 and CDR2: SEHNR, FQNEAQ (reference sequence). The CDR3 bases are TGTGCCAGCAGCCCGGCGGTAGGGTCCCACGAGCAGTACTTC. It yields the protein CASSPAVGSHEQYF.

The chain couples TRBV28 to TRBJ2-3; D might be TRBD2 (6 bases). This CDR3 contains 15 residues. In germline, CDR1 is MDHEN, CDR2 SYDVKM. Trimming took off 2 bases at V and 0 bases at J, with 9 bases between the two ends. CDR3 sequence: CASSLLAGSTDTQYF. As DNA, the CDR3 is TGTGCCAGCAGTTTACTGGCGGGGAGCACAGATACGCAGTATTTT. Full variable domain (outside the CDR3, taken from reference TRBV28 and TRBJ2-3): DVKVTQSSRYLVKRTGEKVFLECVQDMDHENMFWYRQDPGLGLRLIYFSYDVKMKEKGDIPEGYSVSREKKERFSLILESASTNQTSMYLCASSLLAGSTDTQYFGPGTRLTVL.